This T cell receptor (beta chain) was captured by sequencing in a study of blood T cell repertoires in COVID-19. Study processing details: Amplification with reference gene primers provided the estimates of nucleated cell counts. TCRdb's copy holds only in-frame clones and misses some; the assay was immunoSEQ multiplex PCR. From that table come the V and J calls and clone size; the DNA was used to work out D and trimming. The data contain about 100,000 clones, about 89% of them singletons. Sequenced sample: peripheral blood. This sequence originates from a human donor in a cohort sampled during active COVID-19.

Here the CDR3 reads CATSRDPGTATGNTIYF. CDR3 DNA: TGTGCCACCAGCAGAGATCCTGGGACAGCTACTGGAAACACCATATATTTT. This sequence joins TRBV15 and TRBJ1-3, with 7 bases lining up with TRBD1. The V gene's germline CDR1 is LNHNV and CDR2 YYDKDF (reference sequence). The V and J ends lost 0 bases and 2 bases, in that order; junction bases with no gene match: 7. The CDR3 spans 17 residues.